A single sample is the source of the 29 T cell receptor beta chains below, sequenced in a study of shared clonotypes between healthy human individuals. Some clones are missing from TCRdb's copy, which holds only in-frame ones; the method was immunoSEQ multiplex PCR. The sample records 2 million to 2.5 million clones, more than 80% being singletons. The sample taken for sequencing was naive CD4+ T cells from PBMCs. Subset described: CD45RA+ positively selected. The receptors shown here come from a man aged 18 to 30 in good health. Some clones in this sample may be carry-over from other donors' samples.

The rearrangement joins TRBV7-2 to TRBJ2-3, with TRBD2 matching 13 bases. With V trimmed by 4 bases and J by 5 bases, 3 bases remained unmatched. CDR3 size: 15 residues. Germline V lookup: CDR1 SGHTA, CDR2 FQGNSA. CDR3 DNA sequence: TGTGCCAGCAGCTCAGGACTAGCGGGAGTAGATACGCAGTATTTT. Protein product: CASSSGLAGVDTQYF.

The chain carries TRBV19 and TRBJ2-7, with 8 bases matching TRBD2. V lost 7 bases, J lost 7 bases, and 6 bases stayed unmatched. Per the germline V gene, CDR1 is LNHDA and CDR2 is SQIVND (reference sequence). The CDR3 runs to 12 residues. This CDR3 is CASKGTRDEQYF. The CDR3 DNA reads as TGTGCCAGTAAGGGGACTAGAGATGAGCAGTACTTC.

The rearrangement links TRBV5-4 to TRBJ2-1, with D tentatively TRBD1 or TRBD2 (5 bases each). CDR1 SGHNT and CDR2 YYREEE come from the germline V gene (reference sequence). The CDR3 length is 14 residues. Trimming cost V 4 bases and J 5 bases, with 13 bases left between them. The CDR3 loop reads CASSLPGRHNEQFF. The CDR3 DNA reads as TGTGCCAGCAGCCTACCGGGACGCCACAATGAGCAGTTCTTC.

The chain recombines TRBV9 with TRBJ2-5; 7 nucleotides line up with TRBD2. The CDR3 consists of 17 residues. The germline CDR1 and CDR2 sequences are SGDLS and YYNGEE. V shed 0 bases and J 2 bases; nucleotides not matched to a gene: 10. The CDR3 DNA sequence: TGTGCCAGCAGCGTAGCTACGTCGCTAGCGGTACAAGAGACCCAGTACTTC. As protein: CASSVATSLAVQETQYF.

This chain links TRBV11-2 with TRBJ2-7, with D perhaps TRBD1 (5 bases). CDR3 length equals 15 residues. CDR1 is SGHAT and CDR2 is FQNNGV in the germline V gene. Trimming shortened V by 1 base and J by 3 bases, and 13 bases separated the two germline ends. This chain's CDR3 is CASSLGGYGVYEQYF. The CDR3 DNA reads TGTGCCAGCAGCTTAGGGGGCTATGGGGTCTACGAGCAGTACTTC.

The CDR3 DNA follows: TGTGCCAGCACCGGGTGGCCTAACTATGGCTACACCTTC. As protein: CASTGWPNYGYTF. V usage is TRBV28 and J usage is TRBJ1-2; D remains ambiguous. Per the germline V gene, CDR1 is MDHEN and CDR2 is SYDVKM. The CDR3 runs 13 residues. With 7 bases removed from V and 0 bases from J, the gap between germline ends came to 9 bases.

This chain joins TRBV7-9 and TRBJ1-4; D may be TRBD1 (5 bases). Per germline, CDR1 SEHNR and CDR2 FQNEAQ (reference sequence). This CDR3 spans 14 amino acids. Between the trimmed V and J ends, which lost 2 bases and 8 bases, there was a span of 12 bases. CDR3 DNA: TGTGCCAGCAGCTTATCAGGGAACAGCGAAAAACTGTTTTTT. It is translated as CASSLSGNSEKLFF.

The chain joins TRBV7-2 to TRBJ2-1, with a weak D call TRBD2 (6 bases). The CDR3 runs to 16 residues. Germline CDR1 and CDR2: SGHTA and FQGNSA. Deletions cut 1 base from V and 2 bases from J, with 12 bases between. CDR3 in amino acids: CASSLGSGSTYNEQFF. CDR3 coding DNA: TGTGCCAGCAGCTTAGGATCCGGGAGTACCTACAATGAGCAGTTCTTC.

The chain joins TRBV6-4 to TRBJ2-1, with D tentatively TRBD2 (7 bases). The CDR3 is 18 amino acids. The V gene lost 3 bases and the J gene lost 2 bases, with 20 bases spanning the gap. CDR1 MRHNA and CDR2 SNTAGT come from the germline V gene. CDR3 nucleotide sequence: TGTGCCAGCAGTGAGTTCGGAAAGGGGGGAGGGCCCTACAATGAGCAGTTCTTC. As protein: CASSEFGKGGGPYNEQFF.

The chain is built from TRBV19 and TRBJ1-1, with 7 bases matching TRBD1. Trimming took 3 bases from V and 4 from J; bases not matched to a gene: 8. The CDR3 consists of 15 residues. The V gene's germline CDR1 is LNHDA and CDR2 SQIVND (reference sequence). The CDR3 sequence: CASSIPTGKVTEAFF. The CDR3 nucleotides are TGTGCCAGTAGTATCCCGACAGGGAAAGTCACTGAAGCTTTCTTT.

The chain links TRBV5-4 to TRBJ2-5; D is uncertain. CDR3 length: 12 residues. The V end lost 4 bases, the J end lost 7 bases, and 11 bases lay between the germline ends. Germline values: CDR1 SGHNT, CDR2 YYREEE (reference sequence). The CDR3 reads CASSNEVGTQYF. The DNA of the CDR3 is TGTGCCAGCAGCAACGAGGTTGGGACCCAGTACTTC.

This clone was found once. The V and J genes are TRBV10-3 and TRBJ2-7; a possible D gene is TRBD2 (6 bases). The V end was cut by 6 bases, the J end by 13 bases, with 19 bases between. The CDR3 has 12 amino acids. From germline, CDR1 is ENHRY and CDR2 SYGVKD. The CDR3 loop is CAIRPPGGLPYF. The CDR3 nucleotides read TGTGCCATCAGGCCCCCCGGGGGTCTCCCATACTTC.

In DNA, the CDR3 is TGTGCCAGCAGCTCCCCAAGGAGTGAAAAGCAAGAGACCCAGTACTTC. Amino acids: CASSSPRSEKQETQYF. V and J are TRBV7-9 and TRBJ2-5; no reliable D call. There are 16 residues in the CDR3. V lost 4 bases to trimming and J lost 2 bases, with 17 bases between them. CDR1 is SEHNR, CDR2 FQNEAQ, per germline (reference sequence).

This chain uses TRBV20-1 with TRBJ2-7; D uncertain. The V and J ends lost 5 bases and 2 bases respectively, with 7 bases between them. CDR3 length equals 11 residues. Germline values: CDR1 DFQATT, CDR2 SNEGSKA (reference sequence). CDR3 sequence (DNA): TGCAGTGCTTTCGTAGCCTACGAGCAGTACTTC. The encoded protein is CSAFVAYEQYF.

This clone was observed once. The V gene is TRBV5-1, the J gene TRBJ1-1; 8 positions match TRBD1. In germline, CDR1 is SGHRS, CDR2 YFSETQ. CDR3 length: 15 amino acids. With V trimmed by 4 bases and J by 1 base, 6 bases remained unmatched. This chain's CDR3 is CASSPQGAENTEAFF. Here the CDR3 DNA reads TGCGCCAGCAGCCCCCAGGGGGCTGAGAACACTGAAGCTTTCTTT.

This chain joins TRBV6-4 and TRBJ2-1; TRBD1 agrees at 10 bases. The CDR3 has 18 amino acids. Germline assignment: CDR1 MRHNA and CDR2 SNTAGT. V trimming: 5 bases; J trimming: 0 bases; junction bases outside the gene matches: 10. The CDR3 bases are TGTGCCAGCAGTCCGGGACAGGGGTCACTTAACTCCTACAATGAGCAGTTCTTC. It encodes CASSPGQGSLNSYNEQFF.

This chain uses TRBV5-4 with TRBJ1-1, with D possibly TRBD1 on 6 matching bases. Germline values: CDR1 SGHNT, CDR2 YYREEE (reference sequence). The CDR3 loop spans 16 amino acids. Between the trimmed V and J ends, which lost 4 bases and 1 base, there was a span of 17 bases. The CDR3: CASSKGQKTENTEAFF. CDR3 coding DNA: TGTGCCAGCAGCAAAGGACAGAAAACAGAGAACACTGAAGCTTTCTTT.

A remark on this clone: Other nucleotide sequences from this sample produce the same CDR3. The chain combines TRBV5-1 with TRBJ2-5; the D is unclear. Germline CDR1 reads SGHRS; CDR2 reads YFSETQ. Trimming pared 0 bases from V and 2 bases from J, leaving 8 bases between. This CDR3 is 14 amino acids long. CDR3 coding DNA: TGCGCCAGCAGCTTGGAGACGGGTCAAGAGACCCAGTACTTC. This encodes CASSLETGQETQYF.

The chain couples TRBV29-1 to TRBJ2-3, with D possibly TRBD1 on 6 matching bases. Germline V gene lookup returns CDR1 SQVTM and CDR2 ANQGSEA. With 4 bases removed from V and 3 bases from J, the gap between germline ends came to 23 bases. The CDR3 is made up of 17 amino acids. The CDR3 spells CSVAQGGGARRTDTQYF. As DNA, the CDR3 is TGCAGCGTTGCACAGGGTGGGGGTGCGCGCCGTACAGATACGCAGTATTTT.

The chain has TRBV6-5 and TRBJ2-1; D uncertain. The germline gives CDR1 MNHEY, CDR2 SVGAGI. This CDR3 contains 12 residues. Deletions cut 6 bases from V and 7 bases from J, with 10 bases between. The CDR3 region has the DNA TGTGCCAGCAGCTCCTTCGGGAATGAGCAGTTCTTC. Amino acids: CASSSFGNEQFF.

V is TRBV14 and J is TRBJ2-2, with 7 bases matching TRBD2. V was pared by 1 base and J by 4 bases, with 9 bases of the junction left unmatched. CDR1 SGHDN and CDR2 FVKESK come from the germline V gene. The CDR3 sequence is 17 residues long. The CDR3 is CASSQGISRGFTGELFF. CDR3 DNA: TGTGCCAGCAGCCAAGGGATCTCGCGGGGGTTCACCGGGGAGCTGTTTTTT. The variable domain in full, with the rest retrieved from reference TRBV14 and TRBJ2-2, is EAGVTQFPSHSVIEKGQTVTLRCDPISGHDNLYWYRRVMGKEIKFLLHFVKESKQDESGMPNNRFLAERTGGTYSTLKVQPAELEDSGVYFCASSQGISRGFTGELFFGEGSRLTVL.

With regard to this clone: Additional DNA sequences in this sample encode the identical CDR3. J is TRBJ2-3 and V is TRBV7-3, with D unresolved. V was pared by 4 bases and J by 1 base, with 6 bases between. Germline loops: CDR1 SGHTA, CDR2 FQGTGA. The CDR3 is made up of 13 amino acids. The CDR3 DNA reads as TGTGCCAGCAGCTCTCAAGGCACAGATACGCAGTATTTT. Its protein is CASSSQGTDTQYF.

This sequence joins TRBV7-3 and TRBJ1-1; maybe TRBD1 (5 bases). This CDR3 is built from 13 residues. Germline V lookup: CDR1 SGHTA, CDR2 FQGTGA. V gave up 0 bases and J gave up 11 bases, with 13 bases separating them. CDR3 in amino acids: CASSLTLGGAAFF. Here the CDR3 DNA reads TGTGCCAGCAGCTTAACGTTGGGAGGGGCGGCTTTCTTT.

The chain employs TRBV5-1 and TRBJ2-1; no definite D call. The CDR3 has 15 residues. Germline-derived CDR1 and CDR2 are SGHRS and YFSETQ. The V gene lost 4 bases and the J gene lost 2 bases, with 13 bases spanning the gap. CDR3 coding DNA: TGCGCCAGCAGCCAAACCTCCACCCCCTACAATGAGCAGTTCTTC. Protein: CASSQTSTPYNEQFF.

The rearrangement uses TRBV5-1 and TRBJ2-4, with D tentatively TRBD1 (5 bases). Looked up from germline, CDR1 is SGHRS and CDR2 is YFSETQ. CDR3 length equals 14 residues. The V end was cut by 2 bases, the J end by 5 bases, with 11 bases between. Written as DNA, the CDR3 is TGCGCCAGCAGCTTTGAAGGGGCTCAAAACATTCAGTACTTC. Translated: CASSFEGAQNIQYF. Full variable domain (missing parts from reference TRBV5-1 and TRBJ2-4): KAGVTQTPRYLIKTRGQQVTLSCSPISGHRSVSWYQQTPGQGLQFLFEYFSETQRNKGNFPGRFSGRQFSNSRSEMNVSTLELGDSALYLCASSFEGAQNIQYFGAGTRLSVL.

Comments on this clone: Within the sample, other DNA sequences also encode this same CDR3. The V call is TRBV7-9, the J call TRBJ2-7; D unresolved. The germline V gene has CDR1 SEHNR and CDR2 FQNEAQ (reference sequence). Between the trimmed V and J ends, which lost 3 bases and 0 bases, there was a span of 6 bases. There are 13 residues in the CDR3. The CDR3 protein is CASSFRDSYEQYF. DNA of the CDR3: TGTGCCAGCAGCTTCAGAGACTCCTACGAGCAGTACTTC.

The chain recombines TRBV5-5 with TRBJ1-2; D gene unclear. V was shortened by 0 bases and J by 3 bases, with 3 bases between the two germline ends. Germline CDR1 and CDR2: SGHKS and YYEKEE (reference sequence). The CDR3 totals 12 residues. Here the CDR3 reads CASSLGYYGYTF. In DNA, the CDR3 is TGTGCCAGCAGCTTGGGGTACTATGGCTACACCTTC.

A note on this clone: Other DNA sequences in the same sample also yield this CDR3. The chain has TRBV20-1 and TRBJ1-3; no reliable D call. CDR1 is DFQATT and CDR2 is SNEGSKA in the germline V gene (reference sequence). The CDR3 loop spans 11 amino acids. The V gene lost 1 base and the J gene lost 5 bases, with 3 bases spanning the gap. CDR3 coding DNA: TGCAGTGCTAGAGGGAGAAACACCATATATTTT. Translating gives CSARGRNTIYF.

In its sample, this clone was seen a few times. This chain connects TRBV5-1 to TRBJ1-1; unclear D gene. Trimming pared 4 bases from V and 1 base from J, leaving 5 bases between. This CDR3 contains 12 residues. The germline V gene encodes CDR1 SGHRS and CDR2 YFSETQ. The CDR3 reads CASSIANTEAFF. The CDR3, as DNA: TGCGCCAGCAGCATAGCGAACACTGAAGCTTTCTTT.